Each of the 17 T cell receptor beta chains below was sequenced from the same sample in a study of T cells in narcolepsy (dated by TCRdb to the late 2010s). The method behind the library was the immunoSEQ multiplex PCR assay. Held by TCRdb, this immuneACCESS table contains in-frame sequences only and omits some clones. Under half of the omission traces to an unresolved V gene where checked; the cause of the rest is unknown. The sample contains 30,000 to 45,000 clones, around 90% of them found a single time. The ten top clones hold over 0.65% of the sample. The sample comprised CD45RA- memory CD4+ T cells from PBMCs. This sample's cell subset or site label indicates: memory T cells sorted ex vivo from peripheral blood. The receptors originated from a human donor with narcolepsy.

V usage is TRBV9 and J usage is TRBJ2-1; TRBD2 matches at 9 bases. The CDR3 contains 15 residues. The germline gives CDR1 SGDLS, CDR2 YYNGEE. Unmatched junction bases numbered 3, after V lost 0 bases and J lost 5 bases. The CDR3 DNA is TGTGCCAGCAGCGTAGGGCGGGGGGGCCACAATGAGCAGTTCTTC. Translation gives CASSVGRGGHNEQFF.

The CDR3 is CASSLTRTSPQETQYF. The CDR3 DNA follows: TGTGCCAGCAGCTTAACGAGGACATCCCCCCAAGAGACCCAGTACTTC. V is TRBV7-3 and J is TRBJ2-5; a weak D match, TRBD1 (5 bases). Trimming cost V 0 bases and J 1 base, with 12 bases left between them. The CDR3 totals 16 residues. The germline CDR1 and CDR2 sequences are SGHTA and FQGTGA. Together with reference TRBV7-3 and TRBJ2-5, the CDR3 gives the full variable domain: GAGVSQTPSNKVTEKGKYVELRCDPISGHTALYWYRQSLGQGPEFLIYFQGTGAADDSGLPNDRFFAVRPEGSVSTLKIQRTERGDSAVYLCASSLTRTSPQETQYFGPGTRLLVL.

This clone has only one observation. This chain links TRBV4-3 with TRBJ1-2; TRBD1 matches 9 bases. Germline CDR1 is LGHNA and CDR2 is YSLEER. The CDR3 has 17 residues. The junction had 11 bases not matched to a gene; V was cut back by 0 bases and J by 6 bases. The CDR3 coding sequence is TGCGCCAGCAGCCAAGATCCTGTGCGGGACAGGGTGGATGGCTACACCTTC. This gives the protein CASSQDPVRDRVDGYTF.

The chain carries TRBV28 and TRBJ1-1; no firm D call. In germline, CDR1 is MDHEN, CDR2 SYDVKM. The length of the CDR3 is 14 residues. The germline V and J ends were trimmed by 8 bases and 3 bases, with 16 bases remaining between them. The CDR3 is CASADGPRHTEAFF. CDR3 in DNA: TGTGCCAGCGCGGACGGCCCGAGGCACACTGAAGCTTTCTTT.

This chain links TRBV7-2 with TRBJ2-2; D is possibly TRBD1 (5 bases). Germline loops: CDR1 SGHTA, CDR2 FQGNSA. Trimming removed 1 base at V and 7 bases at J, with 13 bases between. The CDR3 has 15 residues. This CDR3 is CASSLGGRAYGELFF. The CDR3 DNA sequence: TGTGCCAGCAGCTTAGGGGGCCGGGCATACGGGGAGCTGTTTTTT.

The chain links TRBV4-1 to TRBJ1-4, with 10 nucleotides matching TRBD1. The V and J ends lost 2 bases and 7 bases, in that order; junction bases with no gene match: 4. Germline CDR1 reads MGHRA; CDR2 reads YSYEKL. CDR3 length equals 15 residues. CDR3: CASSQTGTGVEKLFF. The DNA of the CDR3 is TGCGCCAGCAGCCAAACCGGGACAGGGGTTGAAAAACTGTTTTTT.

This sequence joins TRBV6-6 and TRBJ2-1; D call uncertain. CDR3 length: 15 amino acids. V lost 5 bases and J lost 6, with 17 bases in between. The V gene's germline CDR1 is MNHNY and CDR2 SVGAGI (reference sequence). CDR3 in amino acids: CASSQVTLGGNEQFF. CDR3 coding DNA: TGTGCCAGCAGTCAAGTTACTCTTGGTGGCAATGAGCAGTTCTTC.

J is TRBJ2-3 and V is TRBV7-2, with D unresolved. Per the germline V gene, CDR1 is SGHTA and CDR2 is FQGNSA. There are 13 residues in the CDR3. V lost 6 bases, J lost 2 bases, and 9 bases lay in between. The CDR3: CASRRALTDTQYF. Written as DNA, the CDR3 is TGTGCCAGCAGAAGGGCCCTCACAGATACGCAGTATTTT.

This rearrangement joins TRBV2 to TRBJ2-5, with 7 bases aligning to TRBD2. This CDR3 region has 15 residues. CDR1 and CDR2 (germline): SNHLY, FYNNEI. J gave up 2 bases and V 4 bases, and 7 bases lay outside the gene matches. The CDR3, as DNA: TGTGCCAGCAGTGGAAGCCGGGGGGAACAAGAGACCCAGTACTTC. This sequence encodes CASSGSRGEQETQYF.

The rearrangement links TRBV7-9 to TRBJ1-1; TRBD1 is a possible D gene (6 bases). Germline CDR1 reads SEHNR; CDR2 reads FQNEAQ (reference sequence). CDR3 length equals 15 residues. Trimming took off 4 bases at V and 4 bases at J, with 16 bases between the two ends. The CDR3, as DNA: TGTGCCAGCAGCTCCCCGGGGGGCGCAAGCACTGAAGCTTTCTTT. The encoded protein is CASSSPGGASTEAFF.

The chain recombines TRBV18 with TRBJ1-3, with D perhaps TRBD1 (5 bases). Trimming removed 3 bases at V and 4 bases at J, with 10 bases between. The CDR3 is 14 amino acids. CDR1 is KGHSH, CDR2 LQKENI, per germline. CDR3 coding DNA: TGTGCCAGCTCACCGAGACAGCTAGGAAACACCATATATTTT. This sequence encodes CASSPRQLGNTIYF.

The chain couples TRBV28 to TRBJ1-2; D is ambiguous. The ends were cut back, 9 bases at V and 5 bases at J, with 16 bases in the middle. This CDR3 has 13 residues. Germline CDR1 and CDR2: MDHEN and SYDVKM. The CDR3 region is CASLESGYYGYTF. Here the CDR3 DNA reads TGTGCCAGTCTGGAGTCGGGCTATTATGGCTACACCTTC.

On this clone itself: An end of the junction differs from the germline gene, which may be a read error. The CDR3 protein is CTSSMSAGGVGGYTF. CDR3 nucleotide sequence: TGTACCAGTAGTATGAGTGCAGGAGGGGTCGGTGGCTACACCTTC. The V and J genes are TRBV19 and TRBJ1-2; possibly TRBD1 for D (5 bases). Germline assignment: CDR1 LNHDA and CDR2 SQIVND (reference sequence). This CDR3 spans 15 amino acids. The entire variable domain, with the rest obtained from reference TRBV19 and TRBJ1-2, is as follows: DGGITQSPKYLFRKEGQNVTLSCEQNLNHDAMYWYRQDPGQGLRLIYYSQIVNDFQKGDIAEGYSVSREKKESFPLTVTSAQKNPTAFYLCTSSMSAGGVGGYTFGSGTRLTVV.

The genes are TRBV5-6 and TRBJ1-2; TRBD1 is a possible D gene (6 bases). Per the germline V gene, CDR1 is SGHDT and CDR2 is YYEEEE. V dropped 0 bases and J dropped 4 bases, with 16 bases sitting between them. This CDR3 region has 16 residues. The CDR3 spells CASSLGGPAGTYGYTF. CDR3 in DNA: TGTGCCAGCAGCTTGGGGGGGCCAGCGGGGACCTATGGCTACACCTTC.

In its sample, this clone was seen once. CDR3 DNA: TGTGCCAGCAGTTACTCCGGGTACACTGAAGCTTTCTTT. This translates into CASSYSGYTEAFF. The gene calls are TRBV6-5 and TRBJ1-1; D ambiguous. Deletions cut 0 bases from V and 3 bases from J, with 5 bases between. Germline V lookup: CDR1 MNHEY, CDR2 SVGAGI. The CDR3 spans 13 residues.

V usage is TRBV7-9 and J usage is TRBJ1-1; TRBD1 matches 12 bases. V gave up 5 bases and J gave up 4 bases; unmatched junction bases: 11. The germline CDR1 and CDR2 sequences are SEHNR and FQNEAQ (reference sequence). CDR3 length equals 17 residues. The CDR3 protein is CASSTPPGQGAGTEAFF. The DNA of the CDR3 is TGTGCCAGCAGCACGCCACCGGGACAGGGGGCGGGCACTGAAGCTTTCTTT.

V and J are TRBV18 and TRBJ1-1; D call uncertain. The length of the CDR3 is 14 residues. Germline-derived CDR1 and CDR2 are KGHSH and LQKENI. V was pared by 3 bases and J by 5 bases, with 13 bases between. The CDR3, as DNA: TGTGCCAGCTCACCTGAACGGGCGAGGACTGAAGCTTTCTTT. Protein: CASSPERARTEAFF.